The 30 T cell receptor beta chains reported below all come from one sample, sequenced in a study of cytomegalovirus exposure and HLA in healthy donors. Primers for the PCR totalled 60 Vbeta and 13 Jbeta. The protocol was immunoSEQ multiplex PCR, while the TCRdb copy is restricted to in-frame clones and leaves out a portion. In the table there are about 99,000 clones, about 80% of which are singletons. Sequencing was performed on PBMCs. These receptor sequences come from a man in his forties or fifties in good health and CMV-seronegative.

V and J are TRBV19 and TRBJ1-1, with D tentatively TRBD1 (5 bases). This CDR3 spans 15 amino acids. V lost 3 bases and J 1 base, leaving 12 bases between the germline ends. Germline CDR1 is LNHDA and CDR2 is SQIVND (reference sequence). CDR3 bases: TGTGCCAGTAGTATCCGGGGGTTGGGGAACACTGAAGCTTTCTTT. Amino acids: CASSIRGLGNTEAFF. The whole variable domain, filled in from reference TRBV19 and TRBJ1-1, reads DGGITQSPKYLFRKEGQNVTLSCEQNLNHDAMYWYRQDPGQGLRLIYYSQIVNDFQKGDIAEGYSVSREKKESFPLTVTSAQKNPTAFYLCASSIRGLGNTEAFFGQGTRLTVV.

The V and J genes are TRBV6-1 and TRBJ2-3; TRBD2 matches at 8 bases. This CDR3 is built from 14 residues. The V and J ends lost 2 bases and 4 bases, in that order; junction bases with no gene match: 2. Per the germline V gene, CDR1 is MNHNS and CDR2 is SASEGT. For the CDR3, the DNA is TGTGCCAGCAGTGAACCGGGAGGGCCAGATACGCAGTATTTT. It translates to CASSEPGGPDTQYF.

The chain employs TRBV5-1 and TRBJ1-5; a weak D match, TRBD1 (5 bases). This CDR3 contains 15 residues. V lost 0 bases, J lost 3 bases, and 10 bases lay in between. CDR1 and CDR2 from the germline V gene are SGHRS and YFSETQ. CDR3 DNA: TGCGCCAGCAGCTTGGAAGGGGCGGCCAATCAGCCCCAGCATTTT. It translates to CASSLEGAANQPQHF. Combining the CDR3 with reference TRBV5-1 and TRBJ1-5 gives the whole variable domain KAGVTQTPRYLIKTRGQQVTLSCSPISGHRSVSWYQQTPGQGLQFLFEYFSETQRNKGNFPGRFSGRQFSNSRSEMNVSTLELGDSALYLCASSLEGAANQPQHFGDGTRLSIL.

The rearrangement uses TRBV2 and TRBJ1-5, with 12 bases that match TRBD1. The V gene end was trimmed by 4 bases and the J gene end by 4 bases; junction bases not matched to a gene: 2. CDR1 and CDR2 (germline): SNHLY, FYNNEI. This CDR3 region has 15 residues. Written as DNA, the CDR3 is TGTGCCAGCAGTGTGGGACAGGGGGCAAATCAGCCCCAGCATTTT. It codes for CASSVGQGANQPQHF. Together with reference TRBV2 and TRBJ1-5, the CDR3 gives the full variable domain: EPEVTQTPSHQVTQMGQEVILRCVPISNHLYFYWYRQILGQKVEFLVSFYNNEISEKSEIFDDQFSVERPDGSNFTLKIRSTKLEDSAMYFCASSVGQGANQPQHFGDGTRLSIL.

This clone was seen only a few times. CDR3 loop: CARSLGVRGDDSTDTQYF. The CDR3 DNA is TGTGCCAGAAGCTTGGGCGTCAGGGGCGATGATAGCACAGATACGCAGTATTTT. The rearrangement joins TRBV5-3 to TRBJ2-3; a weak D match, TRBD1 (6 bases). TRBV5-3 is sorted into the ORF group, with uncertain function. The CDR3 is 18 amino acids. V gave up 0 bases and J gave up 0 bases, with 17 bases separating them.

The V and J genes are TRBV5-4 and TRBJ2-1; 9 nucleotides align to TRBD1. Germline trimming cut 2 bases from V and 4 bases from J; bases unmatched to any gene: 4. The V gene's germline CDR1 is SGHNT and CDR2 YYREEE (reference sequence). The CDR3 has 15 residues. Here the CDR3 reads CASSFTTGGYNEQFF. In nucleotides, the CDR3 is TGTGCCAGCAGCTTTACGACAGGGGGATACAATGAGCAGTTCTTC.

As DNA, the CDR3 is TGTGCCAGCAGTTTGTCCACAGGGAAGTCTGGAAACACCATATATTTT. The encoded protein is CASSLSTGKSGNTIYF. This chain links TRBV28 with TRBJ1-3, with D tentatively TRBD1 (6 bases). The V gene's germline CDR1 is MDHEN and CDR2 SYDVKM. The CDR3 spans 16 residues. V was pared by 3 bases and J by 1 base, with 13 bases between.

This clone has only a few counts. This chain uses TRBV7-9 with TRBJ2-1; the D gene is possibly TRBD1 (6 bases). Germline V CDR1 and CDR2: SEHNR, FQNEAQ (reference sequence). Between the trimmed V and J ends, which lost 2 bases and 6 bases, there was a span of 14 bases. This CDR3 has 15 amino acids. The DNA of the CDR3 is TGTGCCAGCAGCTTACTCCCGGGACATAGCAATGAGCAGTTCTTC. It specifies CASSLLPGHSNEQFF.

The V and J genes are TRBV2 and TRBJ2-1; 12 nucleotides match TRBD2. Germline V lookup: CDR1 SNHLY, CDR2 FYNNEI. There are 15 residues in the CDR3. Trimming removed 7 bases from V and 5 bases from J; junction bases left unmatched: 6. DNA for the CDR3: TGTGCCAGCATACGACTAGCGGGGGTCCACAATGAGCAGTTCTTC. This encodes CASIRLAGVHNEQFF.

The CDR3 DNA follows: TGTGCCACCAGCAGAGAGCGGGGGAGCCAAGAGACCCAGTACTTC. Its translation: CATSRERGSQETQYF. The chain recombines TRBV15 with TRBJ2-5, with 7 bases aligning to TRBD2. With 0 bases clipped from V and 1 base from J, the junction kept 2 bases outside the gene matches. The CDR3 extends over 15 amino acids. Germline V lookup: CDR1 LNHNV, CDR2 YYDKDF (reference sequence).

This chain links TRBV2 with TRBJ2-2, with TRBD1 matching 11 bases. The CDR3 has 14 amino acids. V dropped 6 bases and J dropped 8; count of bases not matched to a gene: 5. The germline gives CDR1 SNHLY, CDR2 FYNNEI. This CDR3 reads CASSGQGAPGELFF. Here the CDR3 DNA reads TGTGCCAGCAGCGGACAGGGGGCGCCGGGGGAGCTGTTTTTT.

A single count supports this clone. The chain is built from TRBV28 and TRBJ1-4, with D perhaps matching TRBD1 (5 bases). V lost 6 bases and J lost 4, with 15 bases in between. Germline lookup yields CDR1 MDHEN and CDR2 SYDVKM. The CDR3 covers 15 residues. CDR3 sequence: CASSLSGGGNEKLFF. The CDR3 nucleotides read TGTGCCAGCAGCTTAAGCGGGGGGGGTAATGAAAAACTGTTTTTT.

With respect to this clone: The junction and the germline gene differ at one end; a read error may be behind it. The J gene is TRBJ2-5, the V gene TRBV7-7, with TRBD1 matching over 10 bases. CDR3 size: 15 residues. Germline CDR1 and CDR2: SSHAT and FNYEAQ (reference sequence). CDR3: CASSIRQGAGETQYF. The CDR3 DNA reads as TGTGCTAGCAGCATCAGACAGGGGGCAGGAGAGACCCAGTACTTC.

This sequence joins TRBV5-1 and TRBJ2-7; the D gene is possibly TRBD2 (6 bases). The CDR3 length is 15 residues. Germline CDR1 and CDR2: SGHRS and YFSETQ. V was clipped by 4 bases and J by 2 bases, with 16 bases between them. The CDR3 nucleotides are TGCGCCAGCAGCCCATCGGGGACTGAGACCTACGAGCAGTACTTC. Residues: CASSPSGTETYEQYF. The entire variable domain, with the rest obtained from reference TRBV5-1 and TRBJ2-7, is as follows: KAGVTQTPRYLIKTRGQQVTLSCSPISGHRSVSWYQQTPGQGLQFLFEYFSETQRNKGNFPGRFSGRQFSNSRSEMNVSTLELGDSALYLCASSPSGTETYEQYFGPGTRLTVT.

The rearrangement uses TRBV6-1 and TRBJ2-1; 8 nucleotides line up with TRBD2. The CDR3 covers 16 residues. Per the germline V gene, CDR1 is MNHNS and CDR2 is SASEGT. The V gene end was trimmed by 1 base and the J gene end by 4 bases; junction bases not matched to a gene: 6. The CDR3 is CASSEVGGGLYNEQFF. CDR3 sequence (DNA): TGTGCCAGCAGTGAAGTCGGGGGGGGATTATACAATGAGCAGTTCTTC.

The chain has TRBV5-4 and TRBJ1-6, with D unclear. This CDR3 region has 15 residues. Germline V gene lookup returns CDR1 SGHNT and CDR2 YYREEE (reference sequence). Trimming shortened V by 4 bases and J by 2 bases, and 10 bases separated the two germline ends. The CDR3, as DNA: TGTGCCAGCAGCCAAAAGAGTACCTATAATTCACCCCTCCACTTT. Protein sequence: CASSQKSTYNSPLHF.

J is TRBJ2-3 and V is TRBV2, with D possibly TRBD1 on 5 matching bases. The CDR3 covers 14 residues. CDR1 and CDR2 from the germline V gene are SNHLY and FYNNEI. Deletions cut 6 bases from V and 2 bases from J, with 12 bases between. CDR3 DNA sequence: TGTGCCAGCAGAGCCGACAGTCACACAGATACGCAGTATTTT. The encoded protein is CASRADSHTDTQYF.

This chain links TRBV15 with TRBJ1-2; 10 nucleotides line up with TRBD1. In germline, CDR1 is LNHNV, CDR2 YYDKDF (reference sequence). The CDR3 consists of 16 residues. The J segment lost 5 bases and the V segment lost 5 bases, leaving 11 bases of the junction unmatched. The CDR3 sequence is CATSPTAGQGFYGYTF. DNA of the CDR3: TGTGCCACCAGCCCCACGGCGGGACAGGGGTTTTATGGCTACACCTTC.

The chain carries TRBV7-9 and TRBJ2-1; TRBD1 agrees at 10 bases. This CDR3 comprises 15 residues. Trimming at V came to 6 bases and at J to 7 bases, leaving 9 bases not matched to a gene. The germline V gene has CDR1 SEHNR and CDR2 FQNEAQ (reference sequence). The CDR3 sequence: CASSYGTGVSNEQFF. CDR3 nucleotide sequence: TGTGCCAGCAGTTACGGGACAGGGGTTTCAAATGAGCAGTTCTTC. The full variable domain, with the rest looked up from reference TRBV7-9 and TRBJ2-1, is DTGVSQNPRHKITKRGQNVTFRCDPISEHNRLYWYRQTLGQGPEFLTYFQNEAQLEKSRLLSDRFSAERPKGSFSTLEIQRTEQGDSAMYLCASSYGTGVSNEQFFGPGTRLTVL.

The chain couples TRBV2 to TRBJ1-1, with D unresolved. V was trimmed by 4 bases and J by 2 bases, leaving 8 bases between them. Per the germline V gene, CDR1 is SNHLY and CDR2 is FYNNEI. The CDR3 length is 13 residues. The DNA for the CDR3 is TGTGCCAGCAGTGGTTTGGCTAACACTGAAGCTTTCTTT. It yields the protein CASSGLANTEAFF.

This clone was detected many times. This chain joins TRBV5-1 and TRBJ1-4; unclear D gene. Germline CDR1 SGHRS, CDR2 YFSETQ. This CDR3 comprises 16 residues. V was clipped by 0 bases and J by 5 bases, with 14 bases between them. DNA of the CDR3: TGCGCCAGCAGCTTGGATGTCTCGGGAGGGAATGAAAAACTGTTTTTT. Encoded protein: CASSLDVSGGNEKLFF.

The chain carries TRBV2 and TRBJ2-7; tentative D call: TRBD1 (6 bases). CDR3 length: 14 amino acids. From germline, CDR1 is SNHLY and CDR2 FYNNEI. V was cut by 7 bases and J by 4 bases, with 17 bases left in between. The CDR3 sequence: CASTLGGGGYEQYF. CDR3 nucleotide sequence: TGTGCCAGCACCCTAGGGGGTGGCGGATACGAGCAGTACTTC. The full variable domain, completed using reference TRBV2 and TRBJ2-7, is EPEVTQTPSHQVTQMGQEVILRCVPISNHLYFYWYRQILGQKVEFLVSFYNNEISEKSEIFDDQFSVERPDGSNFTLKIRSTKLEDSAMYFCASTLGGGGYEQYFGPGTRLTVT.

The table lists this clone with many counts. The V and J genes are TRBV2 and TRBJ2-3; 8 nucleotides agree with TRBD2. CDR1 and CDR2 from the germline V gene are SNHLY and FYNNEI. The CDR3 extends over 17 amino acids. J lost 1 base, V lost 6 bases, and 12 bases had no gene match. Here the CDR3 reads CASRTRPWRGGTDTQYF. Here the CDR3 DNA reads TGTGCCAGCAGGACCCGACCCTGGCGGGGGGGCACAGATACGCAGTATTTT.

The rearrangement links TRBV27 to TRBJ2-7, with D maybe TRBD2 (6 bases). The CDR3 length is 15 residues. CDR1 MNHEY and CDR2 SMNVEV come from the germline V gene (reference sequence). The ends were cut back, 5 bases at V and 5 bases at J, with 19 bases in the middle. The CDR3 sequence: CASSGGYEGLDEQYF. The DNA of the CDR3 is TGTGCCAGCAGTGGAGGGTATGAGGGACTGGACGAGCAGTACTTC.

The V call is TRBV28, the J call TRBJ1-1, with 8 bases fitting TRBD1. There are 14 residues in the CDR3. The ends lost 6 bases at V and 4 bases at J; junction bases unmatched: 7. From germline, CDR1 is MDHEN and CDR2 SYDVKM. CDR3 coding DNA: TGTGCCAGCAGCCAATCGGACAGGGTCACTGAAGCTTTCTTT. Residues: CASSQSDRVTEAFF.

This chain joins TRBV18 and TRBJ2-7, with D possibly TRBD1 on 6 matching bases. V shed 4 bases and J shed 3 bases, with 22 bases lying between them. This CDR3 has 17 amino acids. Germline lookup yields CDR1 KGHSH and CDR2 LQKENI. The DNA of the CDR3 is TGTGCCAGCTCACTCCTTTGGGGGCAGCAGGACGGCTACGAGCAGTACTTC. This sequence encodes CASSLLWGQQDGYEQYF.

Notes on this clone: The sample has other DNA sequences that encode this CDR3 too. The chain couples TRBV7-2 to TRBJ2-7; possibly TRBD1 for D (5 bases). This CDR3 comprises 13 residues. The V gene's germline CDR1 is SGHTA and CDR2 FQGNSA. V lost 0 bases and J 4 bases, leaving 7 bases between the germline ends. The CDR3 DNA follows: TGTGCCAGCAGCTTAGCGCAGGGTTACGAGCAGTACTTC. Amino acid sequence: CASSLAQGYEQYF. The full variable domain, rest sourced from reference TRBV7-2 and TRBJ2-7, is GAGVSQSPSNKVTEKGKDVELRCDPISGHTALYWYRQSLGQGLEFLIYFQGNSAPDKSGLPSDRFSAERTGGSVSTLTIQRTQQEDSAVYLCASSLAQGYEQYFGPGTRLTVT.

V usage is TRBV5-1 and J usage is TRBJ2-3, with unresolved D. The CDR3 consists of 14 residues. V was clipped by 0 bases and J by 3 bases, with 8 bases between them. From germline, CDR1 is SGHRS and CDR2 YFSETQ. CDR3 loop: CASSLGHATDTQYF. The DNA of the CDR3 is TGCGCCAGCAGCTTGGGACATGCGACAGATACGCAGTATTTT.

V is TRBV2 and J is TRBJ1-3; unclear D gene. V was cut by 2 bases and J by 0 bases, with 2 bases left in between. This CDR3 spans 13 amino acids. CDR1 is SNHLY, CDR2 FYNNEI, per germline. The CDR3 DNA reads TGTGCCAGCAGTGAACACTCTGGAAACACCATATATTTT. This gives the protein CASSEHSGNTIYF.

The chain carries TRBV28 and TRBJ2-6; unclear D gene. The CDR3 has 13 residues. CDR1 MDHEN and CDR2 SYDVKM come from the germline V gene. Trimming left V 3 bases short and J 7 bases short, with 7 bases between. CDR3 nucleotide sequence: TGTGCCAGCAGTTTCCAGTATGCCAACGTCCTGACTTTC. As protein: CASSFQYANVLTF. Full variable domain (remainder filled in from reference TRBV28 and TRBJ2-6): DVKVTQSSRYLVKRTGEKVFLECVQDMDHENMFWYRQDPGLGLRLIYFSYDVKMKEKGDIPEGYSVSREKKERFSLILESASTNQTSMYLCASSFQYANVLTFGAGSRLTVL.